Listed below are T cell receptor beta chains from one sample, sequenced in a study of early T cells in non-severe SARS-CoV-2 infection. TCRdb re-called the 5' RACE reads through MiXCR, storing one row per CDR3 protein. The sample comprises about 28,000 distinct CDR3 sequences, approximately 6.4% of which are singletons, and approximately 30% rests with the top ten. The specimen comprised whole blood, sampled at baseline. The origin of the receptors is an adult who was a healthcare worker with PCR-confirmed SARS-CoV-2 infection or an uninfected control (not recorded which). Each CDR3 is given with its conserved first and last residue. A D gene is named only where the DNA matches it firmly. Not every row has a clone size; where given, it reads once, few, many or a size class.

size: many; J: TRBJ2-1; V: TRBV24-1; length: 17; D: -; CDR3: CATSDARQTSSYNEQFF; DNA: TGTGCCACCAGTGATGCACGACAGACGAGCTCCTACAATGAGCAGTTCTTC
size: many; J: TRBJ2-7; V: TRBV6-6; length: 15; D: TRBD1; CDR3: CASSYSGQGTYEQYF; DNA: TGTGCCAGCAGTTACTCGGGACAGGGAACGTACGAGCAGTACTTC
size: many; J: TRBJ2-5; V: TRBV6-5; length: 15; D: -; CDR3: CASSFVGAGGETQYF; DNA: TGTGCCAGCAGTTTCGTAGGGGCTGGGGGGGAGACCCAGTACTTC
size: many; J: TRBJ2-1; V: TRBV7-2; length: 15; D: TRBD2; CDR3: CASSLTSGPHNEQFF; DNA: TGTGCCAGCAGCTTGACTAGCGGGCCTCACAATGAGCAGTTCTTC
size: -; J: TRBJ2-4; V: TRBV30; length: 13; D: -; CDR3: CAWTIRGGGVQYF; DNA: TGTGCCTGGACCATCCGCGGGGGCGGGGTACAGTACTTC
size: many; J: TRBJ2-3; V: TRBV6-6; length: 13; D: TRBD2; CDR3: CASRREAWDTQYF; DNA: TGTGCCAGCCGGCGGGAGGCGTGGGATACGCAGTATTTT
size: many; J: TRBJ2-7; V: TRBV18; length: 15; D: TRBD2; CDR3: CASSPRPGGASEQYF; DNA: TGTGCCAGCTCACCACGGCCGGGAGGGGCTAGCGAGCAGTACTTC
size: many; J: TRBJ2-5; V: TRBV25-1; length: 16; D: -; CDR3: CASSEVRQGMDETQYF; DNA: TGTGCCAGCAGTGAAGTGAGGCAGGGGATGGACGAGACCCAGTACTTC
size: medium-sized; J: TRBJ2-3; V: TRBV25-1; length: 15; D: TRBD2; CDR3: CASSDSSGFTDTQYF; DNA: TGTGCCAGCAGTGATTCTAGCGGATTCACAGATACGCAGTATTTT
size: few; J: TRBJ2-4; V: TRBV28; length: 15; D: -; CDR3: CASSPITIAKNIQYF; DNA: TGTGCCAGCAGCCCAATCACAATCGCCAAAAACATTCAGTACTTC
size: once; J: TRBJ2-3; V: TRBV18; length: 16; D: TRBD2; CDR3: CASSRASGGRVDTQYF; DNA: TGTGCCAGCTCACGGGCTAGCGGGGGCCGGGTAGATACGCAGTATTTT
size: many; J: TRBJ2-5; V: TRBV20-1; length: 17; D: TRBD2; CDR3: CSANGPGLAGSQETQYF; DNA: TGCAGTGCTAACGGACCGGGACTAGCGGGTTCTCAAGAGACCCAGTACTTC
size: few; J: TRBJ2-3; V: TRBV5-1; length: 15; D: -; CDR3: CASSLGGTSTDTQYF; DNA: TGCGCCAGCAGCTTGGGGGGAACCAGCACAGATACGCAGTATTTT
size: many; J: TRBJ1-2; V: TRBV18; length: 11; D: -; CDR3: CASSSSYGYTF; DNA: TGTGCCAGCTCATCCAGCTATGGCTACACCTTC
size: -; J: TRBJ2-2; V: TRBV12-3/TRBV12-4; length: 18; D: TRBD1; CDR3: CASSFGTGGADGTGELFF; DNA: TGTGCCAGCAGTTTCGGGACAGGGGGCGCAGATGGAACCGGGGAGCTGTTTTTT
size: -; J: TRBJ2-1; V: TRBV10-2; length: 16; D: -; CDR3: CASSGGLARRLHEQFF; DNA: TGCGCCAGCAGTGGGGGTTTAGCGAGGAGACTCCATGAGCAGTTCTTC
size: many; J: TRBJ2-7; V: TRBV18; length: 15; D: TRBD2; CDR3: CASSPSTSGAYEQYF; DNA: TGTGCCAGCTCACCTTCGACTAGCGGGGCCTACGAGCAGTACTTC
size: many; J: TRBJ1-6; V: TRBV19; length: 14; D: -; CDR3: CASSIGAANSPLHF; DNA: TGTGCCAGTAGCATTGGGGCGGCGAATTCACCCCTCCACTTT
size: many; J: TRBJ2-3; V: TRBV2; length: 15; D: TRBD2; CDR3: CASRAGTSGDHTQYF; DNA: TGTGCCAGCAGAGCCGGGACTAGCGGGGATCATACGCAGTATTTT
size: -; J: TRBJ2-3; V: TRBV7-9; length: 13; D: -; CDR3: CASSSQGLHTQYF; DNA: TGTGCCAGCAGCTCACAGGGCCTACATACGCAGTATTTT
size: many; J: TRBJ2-1; V: TRBV11-1; length: 12; D: -; CDR3: CASSLGLNEQFF; DNA: TGTGCCAGCAGCTTAGGGTTAAATGAGCAGTTCTTC
size: many; J: TRBJ2-1; V: TRBV21-1; length: 16; D: -; CDR3: CASSRSSGGKNNEQFF; DNA: TGTGCCAGCAGCAGGTCGAGCGGGGGGAAAAACAATGAGCAGTTCTTC
size: few; J: TRBJ1-2; V: TRBV3-1; length: 14; D: TRBD1; CDR3: CASSPGQGAQGYTF; DNA: TGTGCCAGCAGCCCCGGACAGGGGGCGCAGGGCTACACCTTC
size: many; J: TRBJ2-7; V: TRBV7-8; length: 12; D: -; CDR3: CASSLTGYEQYF; DNA: TGTGCCAGCAGCTTGACAGGCTACGAGCAGTACTTC
size: many; J: TRBJ2-1; V: TRBV6-2/TRBV6-3; length: 16; D: -; CDR3: CASSYSSNVAYNEQFF; DNA: TGTGCCAGCAGTTACTCGTCCAACGTGGCTTACAATGAGCAGTTCTTC
size: many; J: TRBJ2-3; V: TRBV10-3; length: 15; D: TRBD2; CDR3: CAISYTSGGTDTQYF; DNA: TGTGCCATCAGTTATACTAGCGGGGGCACAGATACGCAGTATTTT
size: many; J: TRBJ2-2; V: TRBV12-3/TRBV12-4; length: 15; D: -; CDR3: CASTPSDRDVGELFF; DNA: TGTGCCAGCACCCCGAGTGACCGCGATGTCGGGGAGCTGTTTTTT
size: many; J: TRBJ2-1; V: TRBV7-2; length: 13; D: -; CDR3: CASSLVEISEQFF; DNA: TGTGCCAGCAGCTTAGTGGAGATCAGTGAGCAGTTCTTC
size: few; J: TRBJ2-4; V: TRBV6-1; length: 17; D: -; CDR3: CASSGGASNLAKNIQYF; DNA: TGTGCCAGCAGTGGAGGGGCCTCCAACTTAGCCAAAAACATTCAGTACTTC
size: many; J: TRBJ2-1; V: TRBV13; length: 16; D: TRBD2; CDR3: CASSTRQRGPYNEQFF; DNA: TGTGCCAGCAGCACCCGCCAGCGGGGGCCGTACAATGAGCAGTTCTTC
size: -; J: TRBJ2-5; V: TRBV7-2; length: 13; D: TRBD2; CDR3: CASSSGLGETQYF; DNA: TGTGCCAGCAGCTCCGGACTAGGGGAGACCCAGTACTTC
size: many; J: TRBJ2-3; V: TRBV11-2; length: 13; D: -; CDR3: CASSPIGADTQYF; DNA: TGTGCCAGCAGTCCCATAGGGGCAGATACGCAGTATTTT
size: many; J: TRBJ2-2; V: TRBV28; length: 15; D: -; CDR3: CASSFRGIVAGELFF; DNA: TGTGCCAGCAGTTTCAGGGGCATCGTAGCCGGGGAGCTGTTTTTT
size: many; J: TRBJ1-1; V: TRBV7-9; length: 14; D: -; CDR3: CASSFARDGTEAFF; DNA: TGTGCCAGCAGCTTCGCCAGGGACGGCACTGAAGCTTTCTTT
size: -; J: TRBJ2-7; V: TRBV5-1; length: 15; D: -; CDR3: CASSPGLLSSYEQYF; DNA: TGCGCCAGCAGCCCGGGACTCCTGAGCTCCTACGAGCAGTACTTC
size: -; J: TRBJ1-3; V: TRBV30; length: 15; D: -; CDR3: CAWTPVEAGRNTIYF; DNA: TGTGCCTGGACCCCGGTAGAGGCTGGCCGAAACACCATATATTTT
size: few; J: TRBJ2-4; V: TRBV7-9; length: 13; D: -; CDR3: CASSWSTAHIQYF; DNA: TGTGCCAGCAGCTGGTCTACAGCACACATTCAGTACTTC
size: many; J: TRBJ1-2; V: TRBV15; length: 13; D: -; CDR3: CATSLRTNYGYTF; DNA: TGTGCCACCAGCTTACGGACTAACTATGGCTACACCTTC
size: many; J: TRBJ2-3; V: TRBV7-3; length: 14; D: TRBD1; CDR3: CASSSGGGTDTQYF; DNA: TGTGCCAGCAGCTCAGGGGGCGGCACAGATACGCAGTATTTT
size: -; J: TRBJ1-5; V: TRBV3-1; length: 13; D: -; CDR3: CASSQAPTQPQHF; DNA: TGTGCCAGCAGCCAAGCTCCTACTCAGCCCCAGCATTTT
size: many; J: TRBJ2-3; V: TRBV20-1; length: 14; D: -; CDR3: CSARREPSTDTQYF; DNA: TGCAGTGCTAGGCGTGAGCCTAGCACAGATACGCAGTATTTT
size: many; J: TRBJ1-6; V: TRBV6-1; length: 15; D: -; CDR3: CASSLGVRENSPLHF; DNA: TGTGCCAGCAGTTTGGGAGTGCGAGAGAATTCACCCCTCCACTTT
size: many; J: TRBJ2-5; V: TRBV28; length: 18; D: TRBD2; CDR3: CASSPLPRLAGDQETQYF; DNA: TGTGCCAGCAGTCCTCTCCCCCGACTAGCGGGAGACCAAGAGACCCAGTACTTC
size: many; J: TRBJ2-5; V: TRBV7-3; length: 14; D: TRBD2; CDR3: CASSLFGEGETQYF; DNA: TGTGCCAGCAGCTTATTCGGGGAGGGTGAGACCCAGTACTTC
size: many; J: TRBJ2-1; V: TRBV18; length: 10; D: -; CDR3: CASVFGEQFF; DNA: TGTGCCAGCGTTTTTGGTGAGCAGTTCTTC
size: many; J: TRBJ1-5; V: TRBV30; length: 16; D: -; CDR3: CAWSLGQAGSNQPQHF; DNA: TGTGCCTGGAGTCTAGGTCAGGCCGGGAGCAATCAGCCCCAGCATTTT
size: -; J: TRBJ2-5; V: TRBV12-3/TRBV12-4; length: 15; D: TRBD1; CDR3: CASSLNPTGVETQYF; DNA: TGTGCCAGCAGTCTCAACCCGACAGGGGTAGAGACCCAGTACTTC
size: many; J: TRBJ2-7; V: TRBV20-1; length: 17; D: -; CDR3: CSARDSSTLSYLDEQYF; DNA: TGCAGTGCTAGAGATTCCTCGACCCTCTCCTACTTGGACGAGCAGTACTTC
size: many; J: TRBJ2-7; V: TRBV3-1; length: 11; D: TRBD1; CDR3: CASSQGTGQYF; DNA: TGTGCCAGCAGCCAGGGGACAGGACAGTACTTC
size: many; J: TRBJ2-1; V: TRBV7-2; length: 19; D: TRBD2; CDR3: CASSLEGLGAGGLYNEQFF; DNA: TGTGCCAGCAGCTTAGAGGGTTTGGGTGCGGGGGGCCTCTACAATGAGCAGTTCTTC
size: few; J: TRBJ2-7; V: TRBV19; length: 14; D: -; CDR3: CASSIQSTGVEQYF; DNA: TGTGCCAGTAGTATCCAGTCAACCGGGGTTGAGCAGTACTTC
size: many; J: TRBJ1-4; V: TRBV7-9; length: 14; D: TRBD1; CDR3: CASSLGTGGEKLFF; DNA: TGTGCCAGCAGCCTTGGGACAGGGGGTGAAAAACTGTTTTTT